What follows are 21 T cell receptor beta chains derived from one specimen sequenced in a study of metastatic and nonmetastatic thyroid tumors. TCRdb re-called the PCR reads via MiXCR. The data hold some 23,000 clones, with 20% to 25% observed a single time. All patients reached thyroid surgery having received no treatment beforehand. The specimen was tumor tissue. The receptors here all came from a female donor with papillary thyroid cancer or a benign thyroid nodule (not recorded which). Some clones in this sample may be carry-over from other donors' samples.

The chain joins TRBV20-1 to TRBJ2-7; TRBD2 matches 12 bases. V trimming: 4 bases; J trimming: 2 bases; junction bases outside the gene matches: 3. Per germline, CDR1 DFQATT and CDR2 SNEGSKA (reference sequence). This CDR3 is built from 14 residues. This CDR3 reads CSAIRTSGTYEQYF. For the CDR3, the DNA is TGCAGTGCTATAAGGACTAGCGGGACCTACGAGCAGTACTTC.

This clone has only a few counts. V and J are TRBV11-2 and TRBJ2-7; tentatively, D is TRBD1 (6 bases). This CDR3 is built from 15 residues. V shed 5 bases and J shed 3 bases, with 17 bases lying between them. Germline V lookup: CDR1 SGHAT, CDR2 FQNNGV. In DNA form, the CDR3 reads TGTGCCAGCAGCGGGGGCGGAGGTCGGAACTACGAGCAGTACTTC. Its translation is CASSGGGGRNYEQYF.

There are many counts of this clone. The J gene is TRBJ1-1, the V gene TRBV18; D call uncertain. This CDR3 contains 12 residues. Germline lookup yields CDR1 KGHSH and CDR2 LQKENI. V was trimmed by 3 bases and J by 4 bases, leaving 6 bases between them. Written as DNA, the CDR3 is TGTGCCAGCTCACCTAGCGGCACTGAAGCTTTCTTT. Amino acid sequence: CASSPSGTEAFF. The complete variable domain, with remaining parts taken from reference TRBV18 and TRBJ1-1, reads NAGVMQNPRHLVRRRGQEARLRCSPMKGHSHVYWYRQLPEEGLKFMVYLQKENIIDESGMPKERFSAEFPKEGPSILRIQQVVRGDSAAYFCASSPSGTEAFFGQGTRLTVV.

The chain carries TRBV20-1 and TRBJ1-2; the D is unclear. The V end lost 4 bases, the J end lost 6 bases, and 9 bases lay between the germline ends. In germline, CDR1 is DFQATT, CDR2 SNEGSKA (reference sequence). The CDR3 has 11 amino acids. CDR3 in amino acids: CSAKGSDGYTF. The CDR3 nucleotides are TGCAGTGCTAAGGGTTCGGATGGCTACACCTTC.

This clone was detected a few times. The chain combines TRBV5-1 with TRBJ2-3; D gene unclear. Germline V lookup: CDR1 SGHRS, CDR2 YFSETQ. The CDR3 has 13 residues. V was cut by 2 bases and J by 2 bases, with 6 bases left in between. CDR3 residues: CASSLQITDTQYF. For the CDR3, the DNA is TGCGCCAGCAGCTTACAGATCACAGATACGCAGTATTTT.

The chain uses TRBV19 and TRBJ2-1; D is possibly TRBD1 or TRBD2 (6 bases each). In germline, CDR1 is LNHDA, CDR2 SQIVND (reference sequence). The CDR3 sequence is 17 residues long. V lost 4 bases to trimming and J lost 4 bases, with 20 bases between them. The CDR3 is CASSKPVLVGGYNEQFF. For the CDR3, the DNA is TGTGCCAGTAGTAAGCCTGTCTTAGTAGGGGGGTACAATGAGCAGTTCTTC.

The chain combines TRBV30 with TRBJ2-1; 10 bases are shared with TRBD2. Germline CDR1 reads GTSNPN; CDR2 reads SVGIG (reference sequence). The trim removed 4 bases at V and 7 bases at J, leaving 4 bases unmatched. The CDR3 extends over 13 amino acids. CDR3 in DNA: TGTGCCTGGAAAAAGCGGGAGGGAAATGAGCAGTTCTTC. It encodes CAWKKREGNEQFF. Drawing the rest from reference TRBV30 and TRBJ2-1, the complete variable domain is SQTIHQWPATLVQPVGSPLSLECTVEGTSNPNLYWYRQAAGRGLQLLFYSVGIGQISSEVPQNLSASRPQDRQFILSSKKLLLSDSGFYLCAWKKREGNEQFFGPGTRLTVL.

The sample holds a few counts of this clone. This rearrangement joins TRBV27 to TRBJ2-1; 7 positions agree with TRBD1. Germline V gives CDR1 MNHEY, CDR2 SMNVEV (reference sequence). V trimming: 7 bases; J trimming: 7 bases; junction bases outside the gene matches: 16. The CDR3 sequence is 16 residues long. CDR3 sequence reads: CASTLSGYRGLNEQFF. The CDR3 DNA follows: TGTGCCAGCACGTTGTCTGGCTACAGGGGCCTAAATGAGCAGTTCTTC.

The sample holds a few counts of this clone. This chain joins TRBV12-3 or TRBV12-4 and TRBJ1-1; 7 nucleotides agree with TRBD1. This CDR3 region has 15 residues. The V segment lost 7 bases and the J segment 6 bases; nucleotides outside the gene matches: 14. In DNA, the CDR3 is TGTGCCAGCATTCCCCGACAGGGTGCAACGGCTGAAGCTTTCTTT. Translating it yields CASIPRQGATAEAFF.

This clone was counted a few times. This sample also contains other DNA sequences that code for the same CDR3. The chain employs TRBV7-2 and TRBJ2-5; 9 nucleotides line up with TRBD1. Germline V CDR1 and CDR2: SGHTA, FQGNSA. With 5 bases clipped from V and 4 bases from J, the junction kept 8 bases outside the gene matches. CDR3 length equals 15 residues. The CDR3: CASSTGTGFRETQYF. The CDR3 coding sequence is TGTGCCAGCAGCACCGGGACAGGGTTCCGAGAGACCCAGTACTTC.

Within the sample, this clone is medium-sized (0.01 to 0.1%). V gene TRBV6-5 combines with J gene TRBJ2-7, with 9 nucleotides matching TRBD2. There are 17 residues in the CDR3. Trimming took 0 bases from V and 3 from J; bases not matched to a gene: 9. Germline V lookup: CDR1 MNHEY, CDR2 SVGAGI. In nucleotides, the CDR3 is TGTGCCAGCAGTTACTCGTTGGTGGCGGGAGGGCACTACGAGCAGTACTTC. The encoded protein is CASSYSLVAGGHYEQYF.

The chain recombines TRBV11-2 with TRBJ2-7; unclear D gene. Germline V CDR1 and CDR2: SGHAT, FQNNGV. The CDR3 extends over 14 amino acids. The CDR3 nucleotides read TGTTCCACCGGTTGGACCAGCTGTCCCTACGAGCAGTACTTC. Translating it yields CSTGWTSCPYEQYF.

This chain uses TRBV4-3 with TRBJ2-7; maybe TRBD2 (5 bases). The CDR3 is made up of 14 amino acids. Germline lookup yields CDR1 LGHNA and CDR2 YSLEER. V lost 0 bases, J lost 1 base, and 7 bases lay in between. CDR3 sequence (DNA): TGCGCCAGCAGCCAAGAAGGGAGTTCCTACGAGCAGTACTTC. Translated: CASSQEGSSYEQYF.

The rearrangement links TRBV3-1 to TRBJ1-2, with D possibly TRBD1 on 5 matching bases. CDR3 length: 12 residues. Germline V CDR1 and CDR2: LGHDT, YNNKEL (reference sequence). V was pared by 2 bases and J by 8 bases, with 9 bases between. CDR3 DNA sequence: TGTGCCAGCAGCCAATCAGGGTTCGGCTACACCTTC. It is translated as CASSQSGFGYTF.

In this sample, this clone turned up many times. This rearrangement joins TRBV5-1 to TRBJ1-1; D gene unclear. This CDR3 is built from 14 residues. Trimming pared 2 bases from V and 6 bases from J, leaving 14 bases between. CDR1 and CDR2 (germline): SGHRS, YFSETQ. The DNA for the CDR3 is TGCGCCAGCAGCTTTGGGCTCGTTTCGGCTGAAGCTTTCTTT. Translation: CASSFGLVSAEAFF.

This clone was observed a single time. V gene TRBV4-2 combines with J gene TRBJ2-1, with 15 positions matching TRBD2. This CDR3 has 19 residues. In germline, CDR1 is LGHNA, CDR2 YNFKEQ. With 4 bases clipped from V and 1 base from J, the junction kept 8 bases outside the gene matches. The CDR3 is CASSRGLAGGPGSYNEQFF. The CDR3 DNA sequence: TGTGCCAGCAGCCGAGGACTAGCGGGAGGGCCCGGATCCTACAATGAGCAGTTCTTC.

Of note for this clone: Its ends do not fully match the called genes, so a read error is possible. The chain recombines TRBV3-1 with TRBJ2-5; a possible D gene is TRBD2 (6 bases). Per germline, CDR1 LGHDT and CDR2 YNNKEL (reference sequence). The CDR3 is 11 residues long. CDR3 bases: TGTGCCAGCAGCCGCGGGGCGCAGGGTGCCTTC. It is translated as CASSRGAQGAF.

This clone was detected a few times. The chain employs TRBV11-2 and TRBJ2-1; 7 nucleotides align to TRBD2. The germline gives CDR1 SGHAT, CDR2 FQNNGV. V gave up 8 bases and J gave up 0 bases; unmatched junction bases: 7. CDR3 size: 15 residues. The CDR3 protein is CASGMREPSYNEQFF. CDR3 bases: TGTGCCAGCGGGATGCGGGAGCCCTCCTACAATGAGCAGTTCTTC.

The genes are TRBV6-1 and TRBJ2-2; 7 bases line up with TRBD1. V was pared by 8 bases and J by 4 bases, with 10 bases of the junction left unmatched. This CDR3 is 15 amino acids long. CDR1 is MNHNS, CDR2 SASEGT, per germline. CDR3 DNA sequence: TGTGCCAGCGGACAGGCGGTTCGGGCCACCGGGGAGCTGTTTTTT. This codes for CASGQAVRATGELFF.

As concerns this clone: It may be a read error: a sequence one base away is much more abundant. V gene TRBV5-1 combines with J gene TRBJ2-7, with TRBD1 identical over 9 bases. CDR3 size: 18 residues. V lost 6 bases, J lost 3 bases, and 19 bases stayed unmatched. Germline V CDR1 and CDR2: SGHRS, YFSETQ. The DNA for the CDR3 is TGCGCCAGCATCCTCCGGACAGGGGATGAAAACATTGACTACGAGCAGTACTTC. Its protein product is CASILRTGDENIDYEQYF.

This clone was detected ten times or more. The J gene is TRBJ2-3, the V gene TRBV6-2 or TRBV6-3; TRBD1 matches at 11 bases. V was clipped by 4 bases and J by 4 bases; unmatched bases: 1. CDR3 length: 14 amino acids. Germline CDR1 reads MNHEY; CDR2 reads SVGEGT. DNA of the CDR3: TGTGCCAGCAGTTGGACAGGGGGCGCAGATACGCAGTATTTT. Translation: CASSWTGGADTQYF.